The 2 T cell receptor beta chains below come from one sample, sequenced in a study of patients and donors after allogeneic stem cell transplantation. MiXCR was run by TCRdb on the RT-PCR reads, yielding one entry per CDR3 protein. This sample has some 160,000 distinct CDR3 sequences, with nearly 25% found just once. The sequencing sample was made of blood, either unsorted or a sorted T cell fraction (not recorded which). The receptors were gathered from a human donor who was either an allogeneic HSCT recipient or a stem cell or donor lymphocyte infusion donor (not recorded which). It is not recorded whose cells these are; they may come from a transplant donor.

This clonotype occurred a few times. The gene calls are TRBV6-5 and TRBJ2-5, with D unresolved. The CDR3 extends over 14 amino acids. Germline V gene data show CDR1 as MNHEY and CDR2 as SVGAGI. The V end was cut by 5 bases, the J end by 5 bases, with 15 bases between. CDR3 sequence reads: CASSRSGPRETQYF. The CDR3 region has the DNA TGTGCCAGCAGTCGATCCGGGCCTAGGGAGACCCAGTACTTC.

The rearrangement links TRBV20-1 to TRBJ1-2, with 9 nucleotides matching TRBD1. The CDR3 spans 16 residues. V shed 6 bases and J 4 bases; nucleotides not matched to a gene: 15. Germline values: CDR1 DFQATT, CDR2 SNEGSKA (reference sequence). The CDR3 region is CSASSRDREVTYGYTF. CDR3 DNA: TGCAGTGCGAGTTCCCGGGACAGGGAGGTTACCTATGGCTACACCTTC.